One sample yielded the 15 T cell receptor beta chains listed below, sequenced in a study of OX40 agonist ivuxolimab in advanced cancers. TCRdb's copy holds only in-frame clones and misses some; the assay was immunoSEQ multiplex PCR. Found here are 35,000 to 40,000 clones, approximately 90% of them singletons; the top ten hold more than 9%. The material was CD4+ or CD8+ T cells sorted from blood, obtained in a trial of the OX40 agonist ivuxolimab. The receptors originated from an adult with an advanced solid tumor such as melanoma, head and neck, liver or kidney cancer.

This clone was detected only once. The chain uses TRBV6-6 and TRBJ2-2; the D is unclear. Deletions cut 0 bases from V and 5 bases from J, with 4 bases between. The germline gives CDR1 MNHNY, CDR2 SVGAGI (reference sequence). This CDR3 contains 13 residues. CDR3 nucleotides: TGTGCCAGCAGTTACTCGGGTACCGGGGAGCTGTTTTTT. Encoded protein: CASSYSGTGELFF.

With regard to this clone: An end of the junction differs from the germline gene, which may be a read error. This sample includes further DNA sequences coding for the same CDR3. The CDR3 sequence: CASSFSLLRGQGYTF. For the CDR3, the DNA is TGCGCCAGCAGTTTCTCTCTTCTCAGGGGGCAAGGCTACACCTTC. The chain joins TRBV28 to TRBJ1-2; 8 nucleotides align to TRBD1. The CDR3 length is 15 residues. The germline CDR1 and CDR2 sequences are MDHEN and SYDVKM.

This chain uses TRBV7-6 with TRBJ2-7, with no clear D. CDR1 is SGHVS, CDR2 FNYEAQ, per germline. The ends were cut back, 4 bases at V and 0 bases at J, with 7 bases in the middle. The CDR3 spans 13 residues. CDR3 region: CASSYRASYEQYF. CDR3 DNA sequence: TGTGCCAGCAGCTATAGGGCCTCCTACGAGCAGTACTTC.

The gene calls are TRBV29-1 and TRBJ1-2; D call uncertain. The V end was cut by 4 bases, the J end by 8 bases, with 17 bases between. The germline CDR1 and CDR2 sequences are SQVTM and ANQGSEA. This CDR3 is built from 13 residues. The CDR3 loop reads CSVARREGRGYTF. The CDR3 DNA reads TGCAGCGTTGCCAGACGAGAAGGGCGAGGCTACACCTTC. The full variable domain, in which reference TRBV29-1 and TRBJ1-2 provide the parts outside the CDR3, is SAVISQKPSRDICQRGTSLTIQCQVDSQVTMMFWYRQQPGQSLTLIATANQGSEATYESGFVIDKFPISRPNLTFSTLTVSNMSPEDSSIYLCSVARREGRGYTFGSGTRLTVV.

This chain uses TRBV6-5 with TRBJ2-7; D is uncertain. There are 10 residues in the CDR3. Germline V CDR1 and CDR2: MNHEY, SVGAGI. V dropped 6 bases and J dropped 3 bases, with 3 bases sitting between them. CDR3 sequence (DNA): TGTGCCAGCAGAGACTACGAGCAGTACTTC. The encoded protein is CASRDYEQYF.

This chain joins TRBV7-9 and TRBJ2-7, with D unclear. The CDR3 loop spans 12 amino acids. Germline-derived CDR1 and CDR2 are SEHNR and FQNEAQ (reference sequence). V was pared by 7 bases and J by 3 bases, with 10 bases between. The CDR3 nucleotides read TGTGCCAGCACCCCGTACGGCTACGAGCAGTACTTC. Its translation is CASTPYGYEQYF.

This chain joins TRBV9 and TRBJ1-5, with 9 bases identical to TRBD1. The germline V gene encodes CDR1 SGDLS and CDR2 YYNGEE. This CDR3 comprises 15 residues. The J segment lost 1 base and the V segment lost 3 bases, leaving 2 bases of the junction unmatched. The CDR3 region has the DNA TGTGCCAGCAGCGAGACAGGGGGGAGCAATCAGCCCCAGCATTTT. This sequence encodes CASSETGGSNQPQHF.

This clone has a single count. The V and J genes are TRBV6-5 and TRBJ2-7; tentatively, D is TRBD1 (6 bases). The CDR3 contains 14 residues. V was shortened by 6 bases and J by 3 bases, with 15 bases between the two germline ends. From germline, CDR1 is MNHEY and CDR2 SVGAGI. Here the CDR3 DNA reads TGTGCCAGCAGACCCTACACAGGGCTCTACGAGCAGTACTTC. It is translated as CASRPYTGLYEQYF.

The chain uses TRBV6-5 and TRBJ2-7; D is uncertain. The CDR3 length is 15 residues. Germline V gene lookup returns CDR1 MNHEY and CDR2 SVGAGI. V was pared by 4 bases and J by 0 bases, with 13 bases between. This CDR3 is CASSLTPQSSYEQYV. Written as DNA, the CDR3 is TGTGCCAGCAGTTTGACACCTCAGAGCTCCTACGAGCAGTACGTC.

The count of this clone is one. The CDR3 loop reads CASTRQGESVETQYF. The CDR3, as DNA: TGTGCCAGCACCCGTCAGGGGGAGAGCGTAGAGACCCAGTACTTC. The genes are TRBV9 and TRBJ2-5, with 7 positions matching TRBD1. The germline V gene encodes CDR1 SGDLS and CDR2 YYNGEE. This CDR3 has 15 amino acids. V trimming: 6 bases; J trimming: 4 bases; junction bases outside the gene matches: 12. The whole variable domain, remainder taken from reference TRBV9 and TRBJ2-5, is DSGVTQTPKHLITATGQRVTLRCSPRSGDLSVYWYQQSLDQGLQFLIQYYNGEERAKGNILERFSAQQFPDLHSELNLSSLELGDSALYFCASTRQGESVETQYFGPGTRLLVL.

The V and J genes are TRBV9 and TRBJ2-7; no definite D call. The CDR3 runs to 14 residues. Germline CDR1 and CDR2: SGDLS and YYNGEE. V dropped 0 bases and J dropped 3 bases, with 10 bases sitting between them. This chain's CDR3 is CASSVAGFYYEQYF. CDR3 DNA: TGTGCCAGCAGCGTAGCCGGATTCTACTACGAGCAGTACTTC.

This sequence joins TRBV6-7 and TRBJ1-5, with no clear D. TRBV6-7 is an ORF, and what it does is uncertain. The CDR3 covers 16 residues. The ends were cut back, 4 bases at V and 6 bases at J, with 19 bases in the middle. The CDR3 spells CASSSHTPYAAQPQHF. Here the CDR3 DNA reads TGTGCCAGCAGTTCTCACACCCCTTACGCGGCTCAGCCCCAGCATTTT.

The V call is TRBV6-6, the J call TRBJ2-7, with D perhaps TRBD2 (5 bases). The V end was cut by 6 bases, the J end by 7 bases, with 16 bases between. The CDR3 contains 13 residues. Germline CDR1 and CDR2: MNHNY and SVGAGI (reference sequence). In DNA, the CDR3 is TGTGCCAGCAGCCCAGGACTCTTGGGGGAGCAGTACGTC. Translation: CASSPGLLGEQYV.

The gene calls are TRBV10-2 and TRBJ1-5, with D hard to call. Trimming removed 7 bases from V and 7 bases from J, with 17 bases in between. The CDR3 runs 14 residues. Germline assignment: CDR1 WSHSY and CDR2 SAAADI. The CDR3 nucleotides read TGCGCCAGCACCCCGGGCCGAGGCGACCAGCCCCAGCATTTT. Its translation is CASTPGRGDQPQHF.

This clone has more than one count but fewer than ten. The V and J genes are TRBV7-3 and TRBJ2-3, with 7 positions matching TRBD1. The V gene's germline CDR1 is SGHTA and CDR2 FQGTGA. V lost 4 bases, J lost 6 bases, and 7 bases stayed unmatched. The CDR3 is 14 residues long. The CDR3 here is CASSSTGAKDTQYF. The CDR3 DNA sequence: TGTGCCAGCAGCTCTACAGGGGCAAAGGATACGCAGTATTTT.